The sequence of this TCR beta chain was determined in a study of molecular identifiers for immune sequencing clone quantification. Overall study: Replicate RNA from roughly 20,000 or 100,000 naive CD8 T cells formed five aliquots; four were sequenced. Overall study results and limits: Over 99% of effector molecules, but under 1% in naive cells, were held by clones with more than 20 RNA copies.

V dropped 5 bases and J dropped 0 bases, with 13 bases sitting between them. The CDR3 runs to 16 residues. Germline V gene data show CDR1 as MDHEN and CDR2 as SYDVKM. Sequencing libraries of naive CD8 cells derived from approximately 20,000 to 980,000 sorted cells with 10%, 30% or 50% RNA. TCRdb reprocessed the PCR reads with MiXCR, giving one entry per CDR3 protein. The sample consists of 65,000 or so distinct CDR3 sequences, approximately 17% of them appearing once. In the case of this clonotype: Its antigen is not identified.

The chain has TRBV28 and TRBJ2-2, with a weak D call TRBD2 (6 bases). The clonotype was recovered from a human donor in good health. Some libraries in this study had Jurkat cell RNA spiked in. Material for sequencing was naive CD8+ T cells from blood, with Jurkat cell RNA spiked in. Sample subset: FACS-sorted CD8+CD4-CCR7+CD45RA+ naive T cells. CDR3 protein: CASSPLGGANTGELFF. The CDR3 DNA follows: TGTGCCAGCAGTCCCCTGGGGGGTGCGAACACCGGGGAGCTGTTTTTT.